This T cell receptor beta chain stems from a study of control samples from healthy donors and cancer patients. Libraries were prepared by immunoSEQ multiplex PCR; TCRdb keeps only in-frame clonotypes and omits some of them. The table records about 85,000 clones, around 90% of them present only once. The sample holds one count of this clone. Germline CDR1 is MNHNY and CDR2 is SVGAGI (reference sequence). This CDR3 region has 15 residues. Trimming at V came to 6 bases and at J to 0 bases, leaving 2 bases not matched to a gene. Sequenced input: blood. The chain employs TRBV6-6 and TRBJ1-6; 7 bases map to TRBD1. The clonotype comes from a woman aged 60-75 years in good health. Written as DNA, the CDR3 is TGTGCCAGCAGCCGGGACAGCTCCTATAATTCACCCCTCCACTTT. The encoded protein is CASSRDSSYNSPLHF.